This T cell receptor beta chain came from a study of cytomegalovirus exposure and HLA in healthy donors. Study outcomes and limitations: Analysis was performed later, and it showed HLA-associated TCR beta chains to be more clonally expanded than equally common others. In a later analysis, about 17,000 TCR beta sequences were associated with HLA alleles at 0.05 false discovery rate. In a later analysis, parvovirus B19, influenza, CMV and Epstein-Barr virus appeared linked to several top co-occurrence clusters.

A word on this clone: Its antigen remains unidentified.

V was shortened by 6 bases and J by 2 bases, with 8 bases between the two germline ends. Per the germline V gene, CDR1 is MDHEN and CDR2 is SYDVKM. This CDR3 comprises 12 residues. With 60 Vbeta and 13 Jbeta primers, the PCR was carried out. The data were produced by immunoSEQ multiplex PCR, yet TCRdb's version contains in-frame clones alone and is incomplete. The sample lists 200,000 to 250,000 clones; about 80% were seen once. This TCR derives from a woman in her sixties in good health and CMV-seropositive. The chain is built from TRBV28 and TRBJ2-7; D is possibly TRBD2 (5 bases). The sample taken for sequencing was PBMCs. DNA for the CDR3: TGTGCCAGCAGAGGACTGACCTACGAGCAGTACTTC. It translates to CASRGLTYEQYF. Drawing the rest from reference TRBV28 and TRBJ2-7, the complete variable domain is DVKVTQSSRYLVKRTGEKVFLECVQDMDHENMFWYRQDPGLGLRLIYFSYDVKMKEKGDIPEGYSVSREKKERFSLILESASTNQTSMYLCASRGLTYEQYFGPGTRLTVT.